The clone carrying this T cell receptor (beta chain) came up a few times. Its antigen is still unknown. The sample comes from a study of T cell responses to AZD1222 COVID-19 vaccine. Regarding the study as a whole: Researchers took repertoire samples only after the peak T cell response had come. Donors were largely white British and mainly female; clonal diversity was possibly underestimated.

V lost 3 bases and J 14 bases, leaving 11 bases between the germline ends. CDR1 is LGHNA and CDR2 is YSLEER in the germline V gene. The CDR3 consists of 12 residues. Clones were read by immunoSEQ multiplex PCR, and TCRdb kept only the in-frame ones, dropping some. The sample carries about 110,000 clones, approximately 85% recorded once. The chain has TRBV4-3 and TRBJ1-6; possible D gene TRBD1, 5 bases. This material consisted of peripheral blood, taken on day 0 of MenACWY control vaccination. This clonotype was obtained from an adult in good health. As DNA, the CDR3 is TGCGCCAGCAGCCACGGGGGTGGGACCCTCCACTTT. Its protein product is CASSHGGGTLHF.